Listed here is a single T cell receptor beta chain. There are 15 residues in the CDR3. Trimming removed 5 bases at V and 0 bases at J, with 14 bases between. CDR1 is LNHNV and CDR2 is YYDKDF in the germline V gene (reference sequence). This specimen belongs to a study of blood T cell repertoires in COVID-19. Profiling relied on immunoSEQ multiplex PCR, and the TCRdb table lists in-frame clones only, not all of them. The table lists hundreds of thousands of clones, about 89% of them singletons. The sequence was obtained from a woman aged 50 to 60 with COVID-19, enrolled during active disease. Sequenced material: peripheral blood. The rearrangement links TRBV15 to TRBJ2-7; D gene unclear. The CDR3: CATSHGRSASYEQYF. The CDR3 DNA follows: TGTGCCACCAGCCATGGCAGGTCAGCCTCCTACGAGCAGTACTTC.